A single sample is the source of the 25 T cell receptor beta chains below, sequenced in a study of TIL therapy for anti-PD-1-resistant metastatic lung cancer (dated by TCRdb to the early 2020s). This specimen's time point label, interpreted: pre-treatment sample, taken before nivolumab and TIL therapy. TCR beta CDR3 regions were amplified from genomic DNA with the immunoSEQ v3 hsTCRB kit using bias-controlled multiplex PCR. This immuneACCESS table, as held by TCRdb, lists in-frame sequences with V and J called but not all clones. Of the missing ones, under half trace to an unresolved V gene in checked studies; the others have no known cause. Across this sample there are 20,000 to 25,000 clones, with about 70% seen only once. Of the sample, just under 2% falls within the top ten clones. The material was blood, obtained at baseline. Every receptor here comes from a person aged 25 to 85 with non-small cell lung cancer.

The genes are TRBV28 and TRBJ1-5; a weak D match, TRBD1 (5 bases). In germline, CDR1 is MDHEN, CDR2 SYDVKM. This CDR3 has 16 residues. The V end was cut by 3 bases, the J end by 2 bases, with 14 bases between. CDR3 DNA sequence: TGTGCCAGCAGTTTGCCCCCAATCAGGGGCAATCAGCCCCAGCATTTT. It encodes CASSLPPIRGNQPQHF.

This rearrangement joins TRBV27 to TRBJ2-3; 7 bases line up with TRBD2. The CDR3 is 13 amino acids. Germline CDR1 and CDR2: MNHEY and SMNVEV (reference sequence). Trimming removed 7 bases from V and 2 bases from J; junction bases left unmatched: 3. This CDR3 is CASTGTTTDTQYF. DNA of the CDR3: TGTGCCAGCACCGGGACTACCACAGATACGCAGTATTTT.

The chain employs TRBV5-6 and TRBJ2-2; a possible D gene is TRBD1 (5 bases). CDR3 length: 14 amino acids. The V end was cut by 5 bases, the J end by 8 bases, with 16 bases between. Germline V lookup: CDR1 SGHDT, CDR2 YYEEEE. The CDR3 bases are TGTGCCAGCAGAAAGGGCAGGGTTCAAGGGGAGCTGTTTTTT. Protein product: CASRKGRVQGELFF.

CDR3 amino acids: CASSYRHTERNIQYF. In DNA form, the CDR3 reads TGTGCCAGCAGTTACCGACATACCGAGAGGAACATTCAGTACTTC. V and J are TRBV6-2 or TRBV6-3 and TRBJ2-4; D is undetermined. Germline V gene lookup returns CDR1 MNHEY and CDR2 SVGEGT. The CDR3 is 15 amino acids. V gave up 2 bases and J gave up 7 bases, with 15 bases separating them.

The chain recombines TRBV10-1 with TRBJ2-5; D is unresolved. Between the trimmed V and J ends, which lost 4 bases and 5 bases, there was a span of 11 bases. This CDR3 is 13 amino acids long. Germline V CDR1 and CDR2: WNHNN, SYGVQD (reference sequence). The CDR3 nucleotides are TGCGCCAGCAGTGCACAGCTCCAGGAGACCCAGTACTTC. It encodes CASSAQLQETQYF.

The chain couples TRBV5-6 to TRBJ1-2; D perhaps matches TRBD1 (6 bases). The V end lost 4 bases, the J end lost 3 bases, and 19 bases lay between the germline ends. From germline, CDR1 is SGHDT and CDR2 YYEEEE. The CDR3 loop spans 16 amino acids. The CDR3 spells CASSPLGGALDYGYTF. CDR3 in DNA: TGTGCCAGCAGCCCCCTTGGGGGGGCTCTGGACTATGGCTACACCTTC.

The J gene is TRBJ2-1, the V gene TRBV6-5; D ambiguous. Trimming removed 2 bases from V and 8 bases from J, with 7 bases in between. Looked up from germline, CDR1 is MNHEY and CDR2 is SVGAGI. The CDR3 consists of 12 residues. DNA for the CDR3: TGTGCCAGCAGTTACAATACCGATGAGCAGTTCTTC. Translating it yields CASSYNTDEQFF.

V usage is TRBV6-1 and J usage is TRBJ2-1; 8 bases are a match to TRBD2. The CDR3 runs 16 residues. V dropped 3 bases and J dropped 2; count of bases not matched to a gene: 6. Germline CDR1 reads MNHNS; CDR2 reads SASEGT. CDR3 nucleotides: TGTGCCAGCAGTGATGTACTAGCGGCAACCTACAATGAGCAGTTCTTC. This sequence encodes CASSDVLAATYNEQFF.

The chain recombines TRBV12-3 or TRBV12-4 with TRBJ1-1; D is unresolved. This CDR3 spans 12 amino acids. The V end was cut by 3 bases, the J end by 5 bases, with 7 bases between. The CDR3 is CASSFRWTEAFF. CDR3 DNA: TGTGCCAGCAGTTTTCGGTGGACTGAAGCTTTCTTT.

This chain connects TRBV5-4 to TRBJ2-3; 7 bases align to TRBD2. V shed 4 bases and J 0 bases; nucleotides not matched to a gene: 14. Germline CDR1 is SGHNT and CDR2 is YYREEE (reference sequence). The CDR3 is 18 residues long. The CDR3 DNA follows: TGTGCCAGCAGCCCCCCGCGCAGCGGGGCCACTAGCACAGATACGCAGTATTTT. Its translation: CASSPPRSGATSTDTQYF.

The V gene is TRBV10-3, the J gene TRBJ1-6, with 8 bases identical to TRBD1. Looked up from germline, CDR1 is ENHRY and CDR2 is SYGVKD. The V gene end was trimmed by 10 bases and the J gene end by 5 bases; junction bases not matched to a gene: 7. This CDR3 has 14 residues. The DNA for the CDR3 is TGTGCCAGCCACGGACAGGGCAATAATTCACCCCTCCACTTT. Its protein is CASHGQGNNSPLHF.

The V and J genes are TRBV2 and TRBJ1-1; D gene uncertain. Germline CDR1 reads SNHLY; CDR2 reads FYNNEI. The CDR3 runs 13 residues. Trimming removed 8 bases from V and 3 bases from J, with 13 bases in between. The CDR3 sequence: CASLKEVDTEAFF. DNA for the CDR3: TGTGCCAGCTTAAAGGAGGTAGACACTGAAGCTTTCTTT.

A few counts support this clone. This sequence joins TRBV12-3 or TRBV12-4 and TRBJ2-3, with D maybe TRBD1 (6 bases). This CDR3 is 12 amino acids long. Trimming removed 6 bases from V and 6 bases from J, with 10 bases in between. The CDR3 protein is CASRGTTDTQYF. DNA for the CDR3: TGTGCCAGCAGGGGGACAACCGATACGCAGTATTTT.

This CDR3 is CARSIHTPPYEQYV. CDR3 in DNA: TGTGCCAGAAGCATACACACCCCACCCTACGAGCAGTACGTC. The V and J genes are TRBV5-3 and TRBJ2-7; D is ambiguous. TRBV5-3 is designated an ORF whose function remains uncertain. V lost 4 bases, J lost 2 bases, and 13 bases lay in between. The CDR3 length is 14 residues.

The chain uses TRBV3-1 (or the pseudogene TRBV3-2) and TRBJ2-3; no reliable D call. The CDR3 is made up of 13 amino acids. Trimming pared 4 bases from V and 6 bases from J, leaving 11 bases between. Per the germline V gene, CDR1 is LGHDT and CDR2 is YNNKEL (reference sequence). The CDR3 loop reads CASSPTSEDTQYF. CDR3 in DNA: TGTGCCAGCAGCCCGACCAGTGAGGATACGCAGTATTTT.

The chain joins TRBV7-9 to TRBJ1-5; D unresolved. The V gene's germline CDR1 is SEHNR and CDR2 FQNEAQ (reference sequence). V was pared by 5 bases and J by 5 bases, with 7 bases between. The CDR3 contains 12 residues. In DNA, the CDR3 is TGTGCCAGCAGCCCCGGAGATCAGCCCCAGCATTTT. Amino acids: CASSPGDQPQHF.

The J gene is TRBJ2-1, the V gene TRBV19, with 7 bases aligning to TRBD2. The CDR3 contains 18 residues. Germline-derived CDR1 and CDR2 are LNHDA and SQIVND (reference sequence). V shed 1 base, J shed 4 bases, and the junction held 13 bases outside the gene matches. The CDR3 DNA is TGTGCCAGTAGTATAGTGGGGGGGAGTTCGCTACATTACAATGAGCAGTTCTTC. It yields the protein CASSIVGGSSLHYNEQFF.

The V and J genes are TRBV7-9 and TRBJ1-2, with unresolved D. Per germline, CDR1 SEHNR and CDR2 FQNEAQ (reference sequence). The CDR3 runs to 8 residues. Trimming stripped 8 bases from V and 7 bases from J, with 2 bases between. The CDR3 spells CASSGYTF. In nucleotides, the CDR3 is TGTGCCAGCTCTGGCTACACCTTC.

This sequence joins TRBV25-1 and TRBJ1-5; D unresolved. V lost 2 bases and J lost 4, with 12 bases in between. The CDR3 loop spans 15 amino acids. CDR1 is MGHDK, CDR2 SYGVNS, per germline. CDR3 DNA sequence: TGTGCCAGCAGTGAAACTGGGAGGATAAATCAGCCCCAGCATTTT. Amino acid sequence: CASSETGRINQPQHF.

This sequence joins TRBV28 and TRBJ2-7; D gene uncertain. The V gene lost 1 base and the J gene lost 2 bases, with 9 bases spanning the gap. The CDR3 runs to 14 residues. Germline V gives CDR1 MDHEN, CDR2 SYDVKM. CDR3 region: CASSLYAVAYEQYF. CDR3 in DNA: TGTGCCAGCAGTTTATATGCAGTTGCCTACGAGCAGTACTTC.

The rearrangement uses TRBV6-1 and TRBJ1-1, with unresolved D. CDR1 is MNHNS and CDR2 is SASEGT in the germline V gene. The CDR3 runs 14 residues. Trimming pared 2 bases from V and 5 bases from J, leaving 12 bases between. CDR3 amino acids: CASSELRLLTEAFF. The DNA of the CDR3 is TGTGCCAGCAGTGAACTTCGGTTATTGACTGAAGCTTTCTTT.

The CDR3 bases are TGTGCCAGTAACGGAGGGGCTGCAACTAATGAAAAACTGTTTTTT. This sequence encodes CASNGGAATNEKLFF. The chain recombines TRBV19 with TRBJ1-4, with D maybe TRBD1 (5 bases). CDR1 and CDR2 from the germline V gene are LNHDA and SQIVND (reference sequence). Trimming shortened V by 7 bases and J by 0 bases, and 12 bases separated the two germline ends. This CDR3 has 15 amino acids.

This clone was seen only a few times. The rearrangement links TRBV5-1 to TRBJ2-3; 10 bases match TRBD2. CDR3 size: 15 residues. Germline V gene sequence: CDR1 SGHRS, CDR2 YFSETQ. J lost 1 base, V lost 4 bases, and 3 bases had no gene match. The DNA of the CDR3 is TGCGCCAGCAGCATTCTAGCGGGAGGCACAGATACGCAGTATTTT. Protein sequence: CASSILAGGTDTQYF.

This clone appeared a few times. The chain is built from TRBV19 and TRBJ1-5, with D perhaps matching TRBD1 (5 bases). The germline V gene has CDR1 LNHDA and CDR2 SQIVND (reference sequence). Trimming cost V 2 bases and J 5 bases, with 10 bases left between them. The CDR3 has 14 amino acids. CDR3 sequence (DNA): TGTGCCAGTAGTATACACCGGGACGATCAGCCCCAGCATTTT. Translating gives CASSIHRDDQPQHF.

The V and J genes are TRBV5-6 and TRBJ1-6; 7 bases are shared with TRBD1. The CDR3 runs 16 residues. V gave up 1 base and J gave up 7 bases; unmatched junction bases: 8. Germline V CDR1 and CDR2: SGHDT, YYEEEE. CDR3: CASSLFRAGGNSPLHF. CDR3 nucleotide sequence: TGTGCCAGCAGCTTGTTTCGGGCAGGGGGGAATTCACCCCTCCACTTT.